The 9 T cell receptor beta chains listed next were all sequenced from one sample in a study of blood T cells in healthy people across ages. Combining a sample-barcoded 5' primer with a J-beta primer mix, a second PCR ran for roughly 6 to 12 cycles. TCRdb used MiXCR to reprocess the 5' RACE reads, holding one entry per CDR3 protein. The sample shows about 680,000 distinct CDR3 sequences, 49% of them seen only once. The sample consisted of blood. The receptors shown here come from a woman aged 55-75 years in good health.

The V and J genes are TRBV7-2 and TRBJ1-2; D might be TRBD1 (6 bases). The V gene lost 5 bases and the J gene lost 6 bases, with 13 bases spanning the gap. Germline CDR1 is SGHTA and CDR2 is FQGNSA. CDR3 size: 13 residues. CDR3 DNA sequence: TGTGCCAGCAGCCTCGGCAGGGGAGATGGCTACACCTTC. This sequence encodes CASSLGRGDGYTF.

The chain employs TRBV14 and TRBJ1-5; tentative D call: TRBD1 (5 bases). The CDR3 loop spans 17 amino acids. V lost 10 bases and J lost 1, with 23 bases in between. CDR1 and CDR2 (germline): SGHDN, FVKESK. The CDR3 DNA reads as TGTGCCACCCAGGGACCCGAGGGAATTTTAAGCAATCAGCCCCAGCATTTT. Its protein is CATQGPEGILSNQPQHF.

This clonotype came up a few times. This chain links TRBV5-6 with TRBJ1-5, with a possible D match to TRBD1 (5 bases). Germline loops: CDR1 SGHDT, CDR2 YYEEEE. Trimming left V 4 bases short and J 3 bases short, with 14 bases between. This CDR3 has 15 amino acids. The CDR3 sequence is CASSPWGVDNQPQHF. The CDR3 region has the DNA TGTGCCAGCAGCCCTTGGGGGGTCGACAATCAGCCCCAGCATTTT.

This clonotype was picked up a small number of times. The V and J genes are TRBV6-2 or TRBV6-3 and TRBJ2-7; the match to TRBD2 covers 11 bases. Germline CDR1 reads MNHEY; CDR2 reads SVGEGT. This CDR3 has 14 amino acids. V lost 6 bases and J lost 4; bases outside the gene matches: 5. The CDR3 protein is CASRSSGRIYEQYF. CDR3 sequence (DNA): TGTGCCAGCAGATCTAGCGGGAGGATTTACGAGCAGTACTTC.

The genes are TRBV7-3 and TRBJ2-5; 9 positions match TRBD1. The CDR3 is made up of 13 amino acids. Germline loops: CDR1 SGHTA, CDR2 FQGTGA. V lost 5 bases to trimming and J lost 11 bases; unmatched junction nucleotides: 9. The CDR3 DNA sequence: TGTGCCAGCAGCCCGACGGGGACAGGGAAACAGTACTTC. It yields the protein CASSPTGTGKQYF.

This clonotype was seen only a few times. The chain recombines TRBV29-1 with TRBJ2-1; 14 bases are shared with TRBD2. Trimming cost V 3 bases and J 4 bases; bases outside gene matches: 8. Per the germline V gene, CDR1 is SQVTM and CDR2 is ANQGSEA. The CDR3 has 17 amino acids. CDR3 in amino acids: CSVEGLAGAPGYNEQFF. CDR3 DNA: TGCAGCGTTGAGGGACTAGCGGGAGCTCCGGGTTACAATGAGCAGTTCTTC.

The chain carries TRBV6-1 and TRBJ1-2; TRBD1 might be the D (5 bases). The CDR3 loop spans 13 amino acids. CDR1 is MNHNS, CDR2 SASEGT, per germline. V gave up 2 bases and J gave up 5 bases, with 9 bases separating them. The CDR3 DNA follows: TGTGCCAGCAGTGAACTCCAGGGTTATGGCTACACCTTC. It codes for CASSELQGYGYTF.

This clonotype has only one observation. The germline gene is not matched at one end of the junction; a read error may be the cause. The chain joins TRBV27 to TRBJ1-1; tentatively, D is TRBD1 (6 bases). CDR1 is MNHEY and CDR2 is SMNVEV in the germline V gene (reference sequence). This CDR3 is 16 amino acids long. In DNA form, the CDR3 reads TGTGCCTGCAGTTTTTATTCGGGGGGCTTTTTCACTGAAGCTTTCTTT. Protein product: CACSFYSGGFFTEAFF.

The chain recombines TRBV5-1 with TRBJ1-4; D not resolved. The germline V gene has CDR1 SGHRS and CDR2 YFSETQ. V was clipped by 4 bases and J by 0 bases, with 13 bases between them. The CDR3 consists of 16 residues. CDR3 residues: CASSPTHGTTNEKLFF. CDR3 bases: TGCGCCAGCAGCCCCACCCACGGAACAACTAATGAAAAACTGTTTTTT.